This paragraph reports one T cell receptor beta chain. The data belong to a study of beta chain features in type 1 diabetes. Study-level background: Patient and healthy donor groups were alike in age, gender and cell yields.

Sort purity for all populations was recorded as exceeding 98%. cDNA synthesis used the whole RNA isolate, giving expressed TCRB sequences. Profiled with immunoSEQ multiplex PCR; TCRdb holds only in-frame clones, not every one. The table records about 200,000 clones, roughly a tenth of them present only once. Sequenced input: central memory CD4+ T cells from blood. The receptor was isolated from a man between 18 and 35 years old in good health.

CDR3 nucleotide sequence: TGTGCCAGCAGCGCCAGCGGGGATCACACAGATACGCAGTATTTT. Residues: CASSASGDHTDTQYF. V and J are TRBV5-6 and TRBJ2-3; 7 nucleotides match TRBD2. The CDR3 covers 15 residues. Germline trimming cut 4 bases from V and 2 bases from J; bases unmatched to any gene: 7. Germline V CDR1 and CDR2: SGHDT, YYEEEE.